This TCR beta chain was obtained from a study of cytotoxic CD8 clonotypes in ibrutinib-treated CLL. Study-wide results and caveats: Baseline clonality exceeded age-matched healthy donors and tracked circulating CD8+ T-cell counts.

A note on this clone: Its target is unknown.

The CDR3 runs 13 residues. Germline loops: CDR1 MGHRA, CDR2 YSYEKL. Between the trimmed V and J ends, which lost 0 bases and 4 bases, there was a span of 6 bases. Data came from immunoSEQ multiplex PCR; TCRdb stores just in-frame clones and leaves some out. The sample shows about 300,000 clones, less than 85% of them seen only once. The sample here was PBMCs, taken at disease progression, from a patient treated with ibrutinib. The sequence derives from a human donor with chronic lymphocytic leukemia. The chain links TRBV4-1 to TRBJ2-5; no reliable D call. The CDR3 loop is CASSQEAPETQYF. CDR3 nucleotide sequence: TGCGCCAGCAGCCAAGAGGCCCCAGAGACCCAGTACTTC.